These 24 T cell receptor beta chains came from one sample sequenced in a study. TCRdb called the 5' RACE reads again in MiXCR, with one record for every CDR3 protein. The table lists 10,000 to 15,000 distinct CDR3 sequences, around a quarter of them singletons, with 2.5% to 3.5% in the top ten. The sequencing sample was made of naive CD4+ T cells sorted from blood. Regarding subset: naive CD4+ T cells, CD4+CD45RA+CD25-. Receptors were obtained from a female donor with breast cancer.

The V and J genes are TRBV5-6 and TRBJ1-1; D perhaps matches TRBD1 (6 bases). V lost 7 bases and J 10 bases, leaving 17 bases between the germline ends. CDR3 length: 12 amino acids. CDR1 and CDR2 from the germline V gene are SGHDT and YYEEEE. The CDR3 spells CASGSAGHLAFF. The CDR3 nucleotides read TGTGCCAGCGGCTCAGCGGGACACTTAGCTTTCTTT.

By share of the sample, this clonotype is medium-sized. The V and J genes are TRBV11-2 and TRBJ2-1; TRBD1 matches 10 bases. The V segment lost 5 bases and the J segment 5 bases; nucleotides outside the gene matches: 6. The CDR3 consists of 15 residues. CDR1 SGHAT and CDR2 FQNNGV come from the germline V gene. The CDR3 sequence is CASSHRQGANNEQFF. The CDR3 DNA follows: TGTGCCAGCAGCCACCGACAGGGGGCCAACAATGAGCAGTTCTTC. Drawing the rest from reference TRBV11-2 and TRBJ2-1, the complete variable domain is EAGVAQSPRYKIIEKRQSVAFWCNPISGHATLYWYQQILGQGPKLLIQFQNNGVVDDSQLPKDRFSAERLKGVDSTLKIQPAKLEDSAVYLCASSHRQGANNEQFFGPGTRLTVL.

The chain carries TRBV7-9 and TRBJ1-1; D might be TRBD1 (5 bases). The CDR3 runs 18 residues. V dropped 2 bases and J dropped 2 bases, with 21 bases sitting between them. The V gene's germline CDR1 is SEHNR and CDR2 FQNEAQ (reference sequence). The CDR3 DNA is TGTGCCAGCAGCTTAACGCCCTGGACTGGGCAGGGCAACACTGAAGCTTTCTTT. Amino acids: CASSLTPWTGQGNTEAFF.

The chain carries TRBV6-5 and TRBJ1-6; D possibly corresponds to TRBD1 (6 bases). The CDR3 has 14 amino acids. Germline lookup yields CDR1 MNHEY and CDR2 SVGAGI. Between the trimmed V and J ends, which lost 2 bases and 10 bases, there was a span of 12 bases. The CDR3 DNA is TGTGCCAGCAGTTACGGACAGTATGACTCACCCCTCCACTTT. The encoded protein is CASSYGQYDSPLHF.

The chain has TRBV7-8 and TRBJ2-4, with a possible D match to TRBD1 (6 bases). The V gene lost 5 bases and the J gene lost 4 bases, with 21 bases spanning the gap. This CDR3 spans 17 amino acids. Germline CDR1 SGHVS, CDR2 FQNEAQ. The CDR3 DNA follows: TGTGCCAGCAGCCACCGACCCCAGGGGTCGGGTAAAAACATTCAGTACTTC. It translates to CASSHRPQGSGKNIQYF. Full variable domain (missing parts from reference TRBV7-8 and TRBJ2-4): GAGVSQSPRYKVAKRGQDVALRCDPISGHVSLFWYQQALGQGPEFLTYFQNEAQLDKSGLPSDRFFAERPEGSVSTLKIQRTQQEDSAVYLCASSHRPQGSGKNIQYFGAGTRLSVL.

In this sample, this clonotype turned up many times. The chain combines TRBV15 with TRBJ1-2; D perhaps matches TRBD1 (5 bases). Trimming shortened V by 0 bases and J by 0 bases, and 17 bases separated the two germline ends. The CDR3 has 18 residues. Germline assignment: CDR1 LNHNV and CDR2 YYDKDF (reference sequence). CDR3 coding DNA: TGTGCCACCAGCAGAGAAATGGGGCAGACTTTAGCTAACTATGGCTACACCTTC. Its translation: CATSREMGQTLANYGYTF.

Of note for this clonotype: A much bigger clone sits one base away, suggesting this may be a read error. The gene calls are TRBV11-3 and TRBJ2-1, with unresolved D. The CDR3 length is 12 residues. In germline, CDR1 is SGHNT, CDR2 YENEEA. Trimming cost V 5 bases and J 3 bases, with 5 bases left between them. The CDR3 DNA is TGTGCCAGCAGCCTTGTCTACAATGAGCAGTTCTTC. Translating gives CASSLVYNEQFF. Supplemented by reference TRBV11-3 and TRBJ2-1, the full variable domain reads EAGVVQSPRYKIIEKKQPVAFWCNPISGHNTLYWYLQNLGQGPELLIRYENEEAVDDSQLPKDRFSAERLKGVDSTLKIQPAELGDSAVYLCASSLVYNEQFFGPGTRLTVL.

This clonotype was seen many times. The rearrangement uses TRBV11-2 and TRBJ1-5, with a weak D call TRBD1 (5 bases). Germline CDR1 SGHAT, CDR2 FQNNGV. This CDR3 comprises 15 residues. V shed 2 bases and J shed 0 bases, with 8 bases lying between them. The CDR3 loop reads CASSLQGNSNQPQHF. The CDR3 nucleotides are TGTGCCAGCAGCTTACAGGGAAATAGCAATCAGCCCCAGCATTTT.

V and J are TRBV5-1 and TRBJ2-1; no definite D call. The J call is uncertain, as TRBJ2-7 better fits the DNA end. Germline assignment: CDR1 SGHRS and CDR2 YFSETQ. This CDR3 is built from 14 residues. The CDR3 loop reads CASSLDGVRNEQYF. The DNA of the CDR3 is TGCGCCAGCAGCTTGGATGGCGTTAGGAATGAGCAGTACTTC.

This clonotype is deemed medium-sized. This rearrangement joins TRBV5-6 to TRBJ2-1, with 13 nucleotides matching TRBD2. Germline CDR1 SGHDT, CDR2 YYEEEE. The V and J ends lost 4 bases and 7 bases, in that order; junction bases with no gene match: 5. CDR3 length: 15 residues. CDR3 residues: CASSRTSGSGNEQFF. The DNA of the CDR3 is TGTGCCAGCAGCCGGACTAGCGGGAGTGGGAATGAGCAGTTCTTC.

This clonotype is categorized as medium-sized. The rearrangement joins TRBV5-1 to TRBJ2-1, with TRBD1 identical over 7 bases. The germline CDR1 and CDR2 sequences are SGHRS and YFSETQ. CDR3 size: 16 residues. The ends lost 3 bases at V and 2 bases at J; junction bases unmatched: 8. As DNA, the CDR3 is TGCGCCAGCAGCTCGGACGACAGGGTCCCCTACAATGAGCAGTTCTTC. The encoded protein is CASSSDDRVPYNEQFF. The variable domain in full, completed from reference TRBV5-1 and TRBJ2-1, reads KAGVTQTPRYLIKTRGQQVTLSCSPISGHRSVSWYQQTPGQGLQFLFEYFSETQRNKGNFPGRFSGRQFSNSRSEMNVSTLELGDSALYLCASSSDDRVPYNEQFFGPGTRLTVL.

The V and J genes are TRBV9 and TRBJ2-5; tentatively, D is TRBD2 (5 bases). Trimming removed 0 bases from V and 5 bases from J, with 11 bases in between. Germline V CDR1 and CDR2: SGDLS, YYNGEE. The CDR3 length is 14 residues. The CDR3 loop is CASSVGGNEETQYF. Here the CDR3 DNA reads TGTGCCAGCAGCGTAGGAGGGAATGAGGAGACCCAGTACTTC.

By frequency in the sample, this clonotype is medium-sized. The CDR3 loop reads CSASRVNRYEQFF. CDR3 in DNA: TGCAGTGCTAGCCGTGTGAATCGGTATGAGCAGTTCTTC. This chain uses TRBV20-1 with TRBJ2-1; D not certain. V dropped 3 bases and J dropped 8 bases, with 14 bases sitting between them. The germline V gene has CDR1 DFQATT and CDR2 SNEGSKA (reference sequence). CDR3 length equals 13 residues.

This clonotype was found many times. Mismatch with germline at one junction end may stem from a read error. The V gene is TRBV19, the J gene TRBJ1-1; unclear D gene. Germline V lookup: CDR1 LNHDA, CDR2 SQIVND (reference sequence). CDR3 length equals 11 residues. Here the CDR3 DNA reads TGTGCCAGTAGTCAAACAGCGGGCTTGGACTTT. As protein: CASSQTAGLDF.

Of note for this clonotype: One junction end disagrees with the germline gene, perhaps due to a read error. The chain joins TRBV12-3 or TRBV12-4 to TRBJ1-6; no firm D call. The CDR3 has 15 residues. CDR3 nucleotide sequence: TGTGCCAGCAGTTTCACGGACGGGCATAATTCACCCCTCCATTTT. Amino acids: CASSFTDGHNSPLHF.

This clonotype was counted between two and nine times. The chain combines TRBV6-5 with TRBJ2-6; D is uncertain. The CDR3 covers 16 residues. CDR1 MNHEY and CDR2 SVGAGI come from the germline V gene. The V end lost 0 bases, the J end lost 5 bases, and 11 bases lay between the germline ends. The DNA for the CDR3 is TGTGCCAGCAGTTACTCGAAGATAAGTAGGGCCAACGTCCTGACTTTC. It codes for CASSYSKISRANVLTF.

This clonotype showed up just a few times. In nucleotides, the CDR3 is TGTGCCAGCAGCGCGCAATACGGGACTAGCGGTTACAATGAGCAGTTCTTC. Translation gives CASSAQYGTSGYNEQFF. The chain employs TRBV5-4 and TRBJ2-1; TRBD2 matches at 11 bases. The germline CDR1 and CDR2 sequences are SGHNT and YYREEE (reference sequence). Trimming removed 4 bases from V and 4 bases from J; junction bases left unmatched: 10. This CDR3 comprises 17 residues.

The J gene is TRBJ2-1, the V gene TRBV6-1; D may be TRBD1 or TRBD2 (5 bases each). Germline CDR1 MNHNS, CDR2 SASEGT. V was cut by 7 bases and J by 7 bases, with 23 bases left in between. The CDR3 is 16 residues long. In nucleotides, the CDR3 is TGTGCCAGCACTATTTCCGGGACGTACGCAACTAATGAGCAGTTCTTC. Translation gives CASTISGTYATNEQFF.

The chain recombines TRBV19 with TRBJ1-1; a weak D match, TRBD1 (6 bases). The germline V gene has CDR1 LNHDA and CDR2 SQIVND (reference sequence). The CDR3 has 13 amino acids. Deletions cut 7 bases from V and 4 bases from J, with 13 bases between. This chain's CDR3 is CASNRGPATEAFF. The DNA of the CDR3 is TGTGCCAGTAACCGGGGGCCGGCCACTGAAGCTTTCTTT.

This clonotype was seen many times. The rearrangement joins TRBV9 to TRBJ1-2; tentatively, D is TRBD1 (5 bases). Germline V gene lookup returns CDR1 SGDLS and CDR2 YYNGEE. The CDR3 has 15 amino acids. V lost 0 bases and J 8 bases, leaving 17 bases between the germline ends. Here the CDR3 reads CASSVGDWGRRGYTF. CDR3 bases: TGTGCCAGCAGCGTAGGGGACTGGGGTCGAAGAGGCTACACCTTC.

This clonotype was counted at least ten times. The V gene is TRBV11-2, the J gene TRBJ1-3, with D maybe TRBD1 (5 bases). V gave up 1 base and J gave up 2 bases, with 6 bases separating them. The CDR3 sequence is 14 residues long. CDR1 is SGHAT and CDR2 is FQNNGV in the germline V gene. This CDR3 reads CASSLGGAGNTIYF. In nucleotides, the CDR3 is TGTGCCAGCAGCTTAGGGGGGGCTGGAAACACCATATATTTT.

In its sample, this clonotype ranks as medium-sized. The V call is TRBV20-1, the J call TRBJ2-1; 12 bases align to TRBD2. CDR3 size: 15 residues. The germline V gene encodes CDR1 DFQATT and CDR2 SNEGSKA (reference sequence). J lost 8 bases, V lost 4 bases, and 9 bases had no gene match. DNA for the CDR3: TGCAGTGCTAACTTCCCGACTAGCGGGAGATATGAGCAGTTCTTC. Translation gives CSANFPTSGRYEQFF.

This clonotype was seen more than once but under ten times. This chain uses TRBV7-2 with TRBJ1-5; D gene unclear. This CDR3 is built from 14 residues. Germline V CDR1 and CDR2: SGHTA, FQGNSA. The V gene lost 1 base and the J gene lost 0 bases, with 4 bases spanning the gap. The CDR3 DNA follows: TGTGCCAGCAGCTTAGTTACTAGCAATCAGCCCCAGCATTTT. Translation gives CASSLVTSNQPQHF.

This clonotype is classed as medium-sized. V gene TRBV5-1 combines with J gene TRBJ1-1; D is possibly TRBD1 (5 bases). Deletions cut 0 bases from V and 1 base from J, with 10 bases between. The germline V gene encodes CDR1 SGHRS and CDR2 YFSETQ. This CDR3 is built from 15 residues. The CDR3 region is CASSLDTTGNTEAFF. The DNA for the CDR3 is TGCGCCAGCAGCTTGGACACCACAGGGAACACTGAAGCTTTCTTT.